The TCR beta chain described here comes from a study of T-cell reconstitution after alpha-beta-depleted transplantation in children. Germline assignment: CDR1 SGHDN and CDR2 FVKESK. The V gene lost 4 bases and the J gene lost 4 bases, with 16 bases spanning the gap. This CDR3 region has 15 residues. Preparation of the TCRbeta library was carried out with unique molecular identifiers. TCRdb passed the PCR reads through MiXCR, listing each CDR3 protein once. The data contain about 500,000 distinct CDR3 sequences, about 31% of them seen just once; the ten biggest clones take up more than 2%. This chain links TRBV14 with TRBJ1-1; possibly TRBD1 for D (5 bases). Sequenced here: PBMCs from the stem cell graft donor, sampled from the stem cell graft. The receptor comes from a human donor who donated a stem cell graft to a child with aplastic anemia. In nucleotides, the CDR3 is TGTGCCAGCAGCCGCCAGGCAGGGACTTTCACTGAAGCTTTCTTT. Translated: CASSRQAGTFTEAFF.